This T cell receptor beta chain was obtained from a study of shared clonotypes between healthy human individuals. Germline V CDR1 and CDR2: MNHEY, SMNVEV (reference sequence). The CDR3 is made up of 15 amino acids. Deletions cut 1 base from V and 3 bases from J, with 9 bases between. Authors' processing steps: Filtering differed for immunoSEQ, which gave only junction sequences without quality scores. Clones were read by immunoSEQ multiplex PCR, and TCRdb kept only the in-frame ones, dropping some. D and trimming come from the DNA, and the V and J calls and clone size come from that table. The table shows around 2.5 million clones, with approximately 94% occurring only once. Comments on this clone: As yet, its antigen is unknown.

Study observations and caveats: When naive CD4 clonotypes were compared across four donors, about 5% were shared.

The sequence was obtained from a man in his late teens or twenties in good health. Some clones in this sample may be carry-over from other donors' samples. Sequenced input: naive CD4+ T cells from PBMCs. This sample's subset: CD45RA+ positively selected. This chain links TRBV27 with TRBJ2-2, with a possible D match to TRBD2 (5 bases). CDR3 sequence: CASSLLATDTGELFF. CDR3 coding DNA: TGTGCCAGCAGTTTATTAGCGACTGACACCGGGGAGCTGTTTTTT.